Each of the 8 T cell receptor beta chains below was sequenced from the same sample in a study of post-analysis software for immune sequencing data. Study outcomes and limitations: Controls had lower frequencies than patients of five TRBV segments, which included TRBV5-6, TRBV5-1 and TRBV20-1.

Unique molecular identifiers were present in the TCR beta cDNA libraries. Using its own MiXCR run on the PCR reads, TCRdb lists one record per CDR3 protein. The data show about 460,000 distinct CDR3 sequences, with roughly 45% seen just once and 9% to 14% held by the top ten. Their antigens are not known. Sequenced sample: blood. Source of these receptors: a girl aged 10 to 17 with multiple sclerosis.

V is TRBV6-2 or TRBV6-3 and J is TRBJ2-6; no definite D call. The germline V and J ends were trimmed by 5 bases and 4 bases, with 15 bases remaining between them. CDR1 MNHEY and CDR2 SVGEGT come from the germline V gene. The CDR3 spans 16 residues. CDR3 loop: CASSPSSSPGANVLTF. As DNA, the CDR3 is TGTGCCAGCAGTCCCTCGTCTTCCCCCGGGGCCAACGTCCTGACTTTC.

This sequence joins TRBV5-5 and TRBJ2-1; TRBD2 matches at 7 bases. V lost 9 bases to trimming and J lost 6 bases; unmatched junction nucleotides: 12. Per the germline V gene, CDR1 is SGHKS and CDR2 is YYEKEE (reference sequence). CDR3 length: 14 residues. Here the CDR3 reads CATTWAGDGNEQFF. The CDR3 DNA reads TGTGCCACCACTTGGGCGGGAGATGGCAATGAGCAGTTCTTC.

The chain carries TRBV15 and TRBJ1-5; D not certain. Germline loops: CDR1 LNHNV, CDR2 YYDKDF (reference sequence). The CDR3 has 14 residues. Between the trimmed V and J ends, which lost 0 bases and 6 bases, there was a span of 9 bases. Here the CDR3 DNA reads TGTGCCACCAGCAGAGAGCTGGGAACTCAGCCCCAGCATTTT. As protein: CATSRELGTQPQHF.

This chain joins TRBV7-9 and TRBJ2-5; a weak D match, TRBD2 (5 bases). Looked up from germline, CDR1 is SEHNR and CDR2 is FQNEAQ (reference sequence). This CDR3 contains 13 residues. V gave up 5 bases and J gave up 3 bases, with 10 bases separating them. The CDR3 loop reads CASSPGFKETQYF. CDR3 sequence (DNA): TGTGCCAGCAGCCCGGGGTTTAAAGAGACCCAGTACTTC.

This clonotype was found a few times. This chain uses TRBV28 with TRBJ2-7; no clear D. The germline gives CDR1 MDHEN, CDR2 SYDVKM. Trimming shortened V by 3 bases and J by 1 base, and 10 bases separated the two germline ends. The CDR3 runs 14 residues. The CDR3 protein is CASSFGFGSYEQYF. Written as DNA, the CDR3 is TGTGCCAGCAGTTTCGGCTTTGGTTCCTACGAGCAGTACTTC.

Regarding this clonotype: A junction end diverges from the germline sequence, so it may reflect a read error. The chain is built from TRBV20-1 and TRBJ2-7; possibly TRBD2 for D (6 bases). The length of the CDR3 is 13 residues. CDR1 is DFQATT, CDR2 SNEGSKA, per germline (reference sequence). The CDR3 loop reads CSGPCRGICERYF. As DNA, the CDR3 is TGCAGTGGACCGTGCCGCGGGATATGCGAGCGGTACTTC.

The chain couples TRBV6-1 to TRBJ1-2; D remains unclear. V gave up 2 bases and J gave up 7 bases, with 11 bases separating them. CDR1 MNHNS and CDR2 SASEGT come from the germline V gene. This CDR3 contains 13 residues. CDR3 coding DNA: TGTGCCAGCAGTGAATCGTGGCAAGTTGGCTACACCTTC. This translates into CASSESWQVGYTF.

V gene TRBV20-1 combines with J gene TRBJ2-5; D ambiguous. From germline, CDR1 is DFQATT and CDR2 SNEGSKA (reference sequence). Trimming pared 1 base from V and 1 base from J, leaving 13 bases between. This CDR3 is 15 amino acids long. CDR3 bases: TGCAGTGCTAGAGCTCCGCGACACACCCAAGAGACCCAGTACTTC. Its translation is CSARAPRHTQETQYF.